Described below is a single T cell receptor (beta chain) sequence and its context. Using immunoSEQ multiplex PCR, the repertoire was profiled, and TCRdb retains in-frame clones only, with some absent. The sample contains around 300,000 clones, more than 75% of which appear only once. The data are from a study of blood T cell repertoires in COVID-19. The V end lost 2 bases, the J end lost 6 bases, and 15 bases lay between the germline ends. CDR3 length equals 15 residues. In germline, CDR1 is WNHNN, CDR2 SYGVQD (reference sequence). Donors were grouped by their self-reported clinical history. The clonotype comes from a woman between 55 and 75 years old in a cohort exposed to, infected with or recovered from COVID-19 (not recorded which). This chain joins TRBV10-1 and TRBJ2-3; tentatively, D is TRBD2 (5 bases). The sequenced material came from PBMCs or T cells enriched from blood (not recorded which). In DNA form, the CDR3 reads TGCGCCAGCAGTGAGCTTTCCGGGATCAACGATACGCAGTATTTT. Translation: CASSELSGINDTQYF.